Listed below are T cell receptor beta chains from one sample, sequenced in a study of blood T cell repertoires in COVID-19. The repertoire was sequenced with immunoSEQ multiplex PCR; TCRdb's copy has only in-frame clones and lacks some. Here the sample spans some 150,000 clones, 80% to 85% being singletons. The sequenced sample consisted of PBMCs or T cells enriched from blood (not recorded which). The receptors stem from a woman aged 45-60 years who had been exposed to COVID-19. CDR3s leave out the opening cysteine and the closing phenylalanine or tryptophan.

cdr3_aa	v_call	cdr3_length
ASYNGGPGTGELF	TRBV25-1	13
ATSGRQGANEQY	TRBV15	12
ASRQGQGPNYGYT	TRBV6-5	13
ASGQTSGPEDTQY	TRBV3-1/TRBV3-2	13
ASSTSFSLAGGPDTQY	TRBV19	16
ASKEAMNTIY	TRBV10-2	10
ASSLASGIRYT	TRBV7-2	11
ASSPGQGLFYGYT	TRBV27	13
ASIAWRRGGWGYT	TRBV13	13
ASTHSNSRQTPYGYT	TRBV5-5	15
ASSSYRGGTEAF	TRBV19	12
ASRGYREAF	TRBV11-2	9
ASSPYRGGNSPLH	TRBV7-8	13
ASSFQGAIYTEAF	TRBV11-2	13
AIRYSSNEKLF	TRBV10-3	11
ASSDRGSSYNEQF	TRBV7-6	13
ASSPGGRSFYEQY	TRBV28	13
ASSIEVRWGLSNQPQH	TRBV19	16
ASRAGATAGELF	TRBV6-5	12
ASSRDRGSGQPQH	TRBV7-6	13
ASSLRDSNQPQH	TRBV7-9	12
ASSPRRGSTEAF	TRBV19	12
ASSRDRGYTQY	TRBV6-5	11
ASSPATAEYGYT	TRBV19	12
SGGRGTDEQY	TRBV29-1	10
ASSQEASGGPDTQY	TRBV4-3	14
ASSQGAGNGYT	TRBV4-3	11
ASSPGTGGAGAF	TRBV6-5	12
ASSQDYEGRMPIATDTQY	TRBV4-1	18
ASSQGHSGNTIY	TRBV19	12
ASSQVSGGVNTGELF	TRBV4-2	15
ASSYLSNQPQH	TRBV6-6	11
ASSLGQGATSTDTQY	TRBV11-3	15
ASSLFGGYEQY	TRBV27	11
ASSVDRGSTEAF	TRBV2	12
ASSEQGISYEQY	TRBV2	12
TRRLLAGDGQPQH	TRBV11-3	13
ASSPEESGRSPLH	TRBV18	13
ASSLVLGGYVNYGYT	TRBV7-9	15
ASSLTRPYGSGEKLF	TRBV18	15
ASSLRAQETQY	TRBV11-3	11
ASSQGTGGSYNEQF	TRBV27	14
ASLTLGSGEETQY	TRBV2	13
ASSLSRSTQY	TRBV27	10
ASSRQVNTEAF	TRBV7-6	11
ASSLSGTAPSYNEQF	TRBV7-3	15
ASSIAPDRGAF	TRBV19	11
ASSLQTGHEQY	TRBV7-9	11
ASSLRTAMPGQGF	TRBV6-5	13
ASSSAGGTGNTIY	TRBV7-2	13
ASSIGGYEQY	TRBV19	10
ASSDVQDEKLF	TRBV9	11
ASRKTGEGYT	TRBV2	10
ASSVGGLSYGYT	TRBV9	12
ASSLGQPYEQY	TRBV11-3	11
ASSKSGEGDARFYNEQF	TRBV21-1	17
ASSNGQGGNTGELF	TRBV19	14
ASSSRQQANEKLF	TRBV6-5	13
ASTRRGSPLH	TRBV21-1	10
ASSSKEGNTIY	TRBV5-1	11